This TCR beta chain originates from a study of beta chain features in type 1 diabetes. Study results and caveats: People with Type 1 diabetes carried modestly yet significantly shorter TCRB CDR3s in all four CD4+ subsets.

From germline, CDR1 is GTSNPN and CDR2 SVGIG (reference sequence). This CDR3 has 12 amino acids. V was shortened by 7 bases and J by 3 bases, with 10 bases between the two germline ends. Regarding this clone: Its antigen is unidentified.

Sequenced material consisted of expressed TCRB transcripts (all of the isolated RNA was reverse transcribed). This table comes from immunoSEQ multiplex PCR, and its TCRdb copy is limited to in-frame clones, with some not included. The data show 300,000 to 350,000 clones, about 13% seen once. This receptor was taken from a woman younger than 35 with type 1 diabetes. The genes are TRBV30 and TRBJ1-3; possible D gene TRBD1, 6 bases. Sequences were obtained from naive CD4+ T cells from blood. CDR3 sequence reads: CAYRANGNTIYF. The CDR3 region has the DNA TGTGCCTACAGGGCAAATGGAAACACCATATATTTT. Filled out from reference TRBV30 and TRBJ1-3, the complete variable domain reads SQTIHQWPATLVQPVGSPLSLECTVEGTSNPNLYWYRQAAGRGLQLLFYSVGIGQISSEVPQNLSASRPQDRQFILSSKKLLLSDSGFYLCAYRANGNTIYFGEGSWLTVV.